These 10 T cell receptor beta chains were sequenced from one sample in a study of cytomegalovirus exposure and HLA in healthy donors. TCRdb's table, derived via immunoSEQ multiplex PCR, lists solely in-frame clones and lacks some. The sample carries roughly 120,000 clones, approximately 89% recorded once. The sample taken for sequencing was PBMCs. The receptors originated from a man younger than 45 in good health and CMV-seronegative.

The chain couples TRBV5-1 to TRBJ2-5, with 8 bases aligning to TRBD2. CDR3 length: 18 residues. CDR1 and CDR2 (germline): SGHRS, YFSETQ. With 4 bases clipped from V and 4 bases from J, the junction kept 18 bases outside the gene matches. CDR3 DNA: TGCGCCAGCAGCCCCTTGGGAACCACGGCGGGGGGTATAGAGACCCAGTACTTC. It is translated as CASSPLGTTAGGIETQYF.

The CDR3 sequence: CASTQGGGQPQHF. In DNA form, the CDR3 reads TGTGCCAGTACCCAGGGGGGCGGTCAGCCCCAGCATTTT. The chain links TRBV19 to TRBJ1-5, with 7 bases fitting TRBD1. Germline loops: CDR1 LNHDA, CDR2 SQIVND (reference sequence). The junction had 6 bases not matched to a gene; V was cut back by 7 bases and J by 6 bases. This CDR3 is 13 amino acids long. Together with reference TRBV19 and TRBJ1-5, the CDR3 gives the full variable domain: DGGITQSPKYLFRKEGQNVTLSCEQNLNHDAMYWYRQDPGQGLRLIYYSQIVNDFQKGDIAEGYSVSREKKESFPLTVTSAQKNPTAFYLCASTQGGGQPQHFGDGTRLSIL.

The chain recombines TRBV7-9 with TRBJ2-3; TRBD2 aligns across 8 bases. The germline CDR1 and CDR2 sequences are SEHNR and FQNEAQ (reference sequence). J lost 2 bases, V lost 8 bases, and 9 bases had no gene match. CDR3 size: 15 residues. The CDR3 nucleotides are TGTGCCAGCCAGGTGGCAGCGGGGGCCACAGATACGCAGTATTTT. The encoded protein is CASQVAAGATDTQYF.

This clone has a handful of counts. J is TRBJ1-5 and V is TRBV19, with a weak D call TRBD1 (6 bases). Looked up from germline, CDR1 is LNHDA and CDR2 is SQIVND (reference sequence). Trimming pared 8 bases from V and 3 bases from J, leaving 14 bases between. The CDR3 is 14 residues long. Written as DNA, the CDR3 is TGTGCCAGTCGGGACATTACATCCAATCAGCCCCAGCATTTT. Its protein product is CASRDITSNQPQHF.

The V call is TRBV7-9, the J call TRBJ1-4; possible D gene TRBD1, 6 bases. The CDR3 is made up of 17 amino acids. V shed 5 bases and J shed 8 bases, with 24 bases lying between them. Germline CDR1 SEHNR, CDR2 FQNEAQ (reference sequence). This CDR3 reads CASSRFSGGPRREKLFF. CDR3 DNA sequence: TGTGCCAGCAGCCGTTTCAGCGGGGGCCCAAGGAGGGAAAAACTGTTTTTT. The whole variable domain, filled in from reference TRBV7-9 and TRBJ1-4, reads DTGVSQNPRHKITKRGQNVTFRCDPISEHNRLYWYRQTLGQGPEFLTYFQNEAQLEKSRLLSDRFSAERPKGSFSTLEIQRTEQGDSAMYLCASSRFSGGPRREKLFFGSGTQLSVL.

The chain carries TRBV7-9 and TRBJ2-1; D is possibly TRBD1 (6 bases). V dropped 4 bases and J dropped 3 bases, with 19 bases sitting between them. This CDR3 has 17 amino acids. Looked up from germline, CDR1 is SEHNR and CDR2 is FQNEAQ (reference sequence). CDR3 loop: CASSSTDSPRIYNEQFF. The DNA of the CDR3 is TGTGCCAGCAGCTCCACGGACAGCCCACGCATCTACAATGAGCAGTTCTTC.

J is TRBJ2-7 and V is TRBV7-9; D might be TRBD1 (6 bases). This CDR3 region has 13 residues. Germline assignment: CDR1 SEHNR and CDR2 FQNEAQ (reference sequence). The ends were cut back, 4 bases at V and 4 bases at J, with 11 bases in the middle. CDR3 DNA sequence: TGTGCCAGCAGCTCGGACAGCGAGTACGAGCAGTACTTC. Translating gives CASSSDSEYEQYF.

V is TRBV4-3 and J is TRBJ1-2; 11 bases align to TRBD1. CDR1 and CDR2 (germline): LGHNA, YSLEER. The CDR3 runs 15 residues. Germline trimming cut 5 bases from V and 7 bases from J; bases unmatched to any gene: 9. Here the CDR3 DNA reads TGCGCCAGCAGCGGGGCCCGGACAGGGGGCTCTGGCTACACCTTC. This sequence encodes CASSGARTGGSGYTF.

The sample holds one count of this clone. The chain recombines TRBV7-6 with TRBJ1-5; the D gene is possibly TRBD1 (5 bases). Germline CDR1 SGHVS, CDR2 FNYEAQ. V was pared by 1 base and J by 12 bases, with 19 bases between. The CDR3 is 15 residues long. The CDR3 DNA sequence: TGTGCCAGCAGCTTAGATGAGGGGCTAACGGGGGACCAGCATTTT. It encodes CASSLDEGLTGDQHF.

This sequence joins TRBV6-5 and TRBJ2-5; D uncertain. V was clipped by 10 bases and J by 5 bases, with 17 bases between them. CDR3 length: 13 amino acids. Germline V gives CDR1 MNHEY, CDR2 SVGAGI. The CDR3 coding sequence is TGTGCCAACAGCCCGACATTTTGGGAGACCCAGTACTTC. Its translation is CANSPTFWETQYF.